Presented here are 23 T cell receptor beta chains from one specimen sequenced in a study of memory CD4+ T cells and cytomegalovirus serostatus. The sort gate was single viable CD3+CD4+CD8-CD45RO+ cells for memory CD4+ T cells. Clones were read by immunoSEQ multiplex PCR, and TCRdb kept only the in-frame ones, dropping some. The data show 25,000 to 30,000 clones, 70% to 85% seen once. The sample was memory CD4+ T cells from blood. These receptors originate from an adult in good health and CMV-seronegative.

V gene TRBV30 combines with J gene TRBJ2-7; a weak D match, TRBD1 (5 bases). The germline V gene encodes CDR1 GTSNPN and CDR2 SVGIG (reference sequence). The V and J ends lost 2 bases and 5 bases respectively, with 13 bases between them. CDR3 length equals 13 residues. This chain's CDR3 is CAWSTQGVHEQYF. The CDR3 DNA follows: TGTGCCTGGAGTACCCAAGGGGTCCACGAGCAGTACTTC. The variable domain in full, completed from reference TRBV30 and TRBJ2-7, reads SQTIHQWPATLVQPVGSPLSLECTVEGTSNPNLYWYRQAAGRGLQLLFYSVGIGQISSEVPQNLSASRPQDRQFILSSKKLLLSDSGFYLCAWSTQGVHEQYFGPGTRLTVT.

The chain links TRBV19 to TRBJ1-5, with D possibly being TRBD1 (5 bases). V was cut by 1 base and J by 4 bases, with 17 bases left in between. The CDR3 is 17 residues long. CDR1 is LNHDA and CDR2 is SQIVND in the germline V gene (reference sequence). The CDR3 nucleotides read TGTGCCAGTAGTATAGCCACCGGGACGCAGGGAAATCAGCCCCAGCATTTT. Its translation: CASSIATGTQGNQPQHF. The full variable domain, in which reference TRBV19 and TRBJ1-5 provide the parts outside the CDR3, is DGGITQSPKYLFRKEGQNVTLSCEQNLNHDAMYWYRQDPGQGLRLIYYSQIVNDFQKGDIAEGYSVSREKKESFPLTVTSAQKNPTAFYLCASSIATGTQGNQPQHFGDGTRLSIL.

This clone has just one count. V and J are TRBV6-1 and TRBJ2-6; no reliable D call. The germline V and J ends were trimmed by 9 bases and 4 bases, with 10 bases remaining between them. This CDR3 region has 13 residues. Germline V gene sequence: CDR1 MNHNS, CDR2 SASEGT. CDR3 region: CASWWTGANVLTF. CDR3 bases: TGTGCCAGTTGGTGGACCGGGGCCAACGTCCTGACTTTC.

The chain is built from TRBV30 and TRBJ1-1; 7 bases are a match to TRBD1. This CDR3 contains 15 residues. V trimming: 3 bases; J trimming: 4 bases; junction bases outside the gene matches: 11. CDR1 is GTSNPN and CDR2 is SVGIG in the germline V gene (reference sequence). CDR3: CAWRTPGTVLTEAFF. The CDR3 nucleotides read TGTGCCTGGAGGACGCCCGGGACAGTGCTCACTGAAGCTTTCTTT.

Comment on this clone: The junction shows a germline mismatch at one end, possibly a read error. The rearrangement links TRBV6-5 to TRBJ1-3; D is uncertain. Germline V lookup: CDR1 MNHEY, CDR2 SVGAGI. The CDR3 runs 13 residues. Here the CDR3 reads CASSRDSGSTIYF. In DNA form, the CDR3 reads TGTGCCAGCAGTAGGGATTCTGGAAGCACCATATATTTT.

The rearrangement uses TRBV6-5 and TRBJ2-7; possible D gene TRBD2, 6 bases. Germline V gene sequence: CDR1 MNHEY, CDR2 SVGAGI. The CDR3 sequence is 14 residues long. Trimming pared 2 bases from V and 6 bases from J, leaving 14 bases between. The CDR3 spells CASSYHGGTGEQYF. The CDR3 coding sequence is TGTGCCAGCAGTTACCACGGAGGGACGGGCGAGCAGTACTTC.

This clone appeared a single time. The DNA of the CDR3 is TGTGCCAGCAGCTTAGAAGTTCAGGCTACAACTAATGAAAAACTGTTTTTT. Amino acid sequence: CASSLEVQATTNEKLFF. The J gene is TRBJ1-4, the V gene TRBV7-9; D gene ambiguous. Germline CDR1 is SEHNR and CDR2 is FQNEAQ (reference sequence). Trimming pared 1 base from V and 0 bases from J, leaving 12 bases between. This CDR3 region has 17 residues.

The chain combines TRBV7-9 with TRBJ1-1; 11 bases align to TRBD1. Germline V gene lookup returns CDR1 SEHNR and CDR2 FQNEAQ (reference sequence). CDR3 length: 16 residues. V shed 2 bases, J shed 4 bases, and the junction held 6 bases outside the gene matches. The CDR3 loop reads CASSLWAGTGGTEAFF. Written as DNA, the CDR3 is TGTGCCAGCAGCTTATGGGCCGGGACAGGGGGCACTGAAGCTTTCTTT.

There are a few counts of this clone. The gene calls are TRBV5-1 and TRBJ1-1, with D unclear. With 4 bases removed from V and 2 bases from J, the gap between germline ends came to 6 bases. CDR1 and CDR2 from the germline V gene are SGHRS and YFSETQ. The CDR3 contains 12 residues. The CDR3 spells CASSIDNTEAFF. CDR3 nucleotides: TGCGCCAGCAGCATAGACAACACTGAAGCTTTCTTT. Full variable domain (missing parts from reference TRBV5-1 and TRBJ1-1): KAGVTQTPRYLIKTRGQQVTLSCSPISGHRSVSWYQQTPGQGLQFLFEYFSETQRNKGNFPGRFSGRQFSNSRSEMNVSTLELGDSALYLCASSIDNTEAFFGQGTRLTVV.

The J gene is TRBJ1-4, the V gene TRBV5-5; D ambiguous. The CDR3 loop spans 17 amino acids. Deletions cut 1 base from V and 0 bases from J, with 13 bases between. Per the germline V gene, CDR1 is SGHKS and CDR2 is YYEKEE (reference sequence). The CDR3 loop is CASSLNLVWATNEKLFF. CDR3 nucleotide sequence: TGTGCCAGCAGCTTGAATCTCGTCTGGGCAACTAATGAAAAACTGTTTTTT.

CDR3 region: CASSPPGTTDTQYF. DNA for the CDR3: TGTGCCAGCAGTCCACCGGGGACCACAGATACGCAGTATTTT. This chain uses TRBV28 with TRBJ2-3; D could derive from TRBD1 or TRBD2 (5 bases each). The germline V and J ends were trimmed by 5 bases and 2 bases, with 11 bases remaining between them. The CDR3 consists of 14 residues. The V gene's germline CDR1 is MDHEN and CDR2 SYDVKM.

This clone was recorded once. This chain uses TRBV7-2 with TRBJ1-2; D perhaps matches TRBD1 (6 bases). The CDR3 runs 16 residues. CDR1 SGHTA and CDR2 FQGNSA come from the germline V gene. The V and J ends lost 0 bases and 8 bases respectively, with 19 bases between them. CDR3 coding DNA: TGTGCCAGCAGCTTAGCGGTGAAGACAGGCCCCGGGGGCTACACCTTC. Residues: CASSLAVKTGPGGYTF.

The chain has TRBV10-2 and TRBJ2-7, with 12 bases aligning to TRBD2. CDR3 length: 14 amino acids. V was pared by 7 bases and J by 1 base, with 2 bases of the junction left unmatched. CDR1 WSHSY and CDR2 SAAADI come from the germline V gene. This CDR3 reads CASITSGRSYEQYF. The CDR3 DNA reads TGCGCCAGCATTACTAGCGGGAGGTCCTACGAGCAGTACTTC.

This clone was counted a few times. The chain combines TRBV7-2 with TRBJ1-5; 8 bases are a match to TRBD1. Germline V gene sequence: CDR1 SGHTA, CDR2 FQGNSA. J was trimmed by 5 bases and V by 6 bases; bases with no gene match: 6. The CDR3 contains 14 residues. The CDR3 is CASSSDRGYQPQHF. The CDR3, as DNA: TGTGCCAGCAGTTCTGACAGGGGTTATCAGCCCCAGCATTTT.

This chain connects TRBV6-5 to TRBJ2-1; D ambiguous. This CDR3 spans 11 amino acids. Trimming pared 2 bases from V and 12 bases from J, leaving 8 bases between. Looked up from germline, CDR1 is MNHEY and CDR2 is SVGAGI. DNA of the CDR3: TGTGCCAGCAGTTACCGAGGAATGCAGTTCTTC. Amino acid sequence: CASSYRGMQFF.

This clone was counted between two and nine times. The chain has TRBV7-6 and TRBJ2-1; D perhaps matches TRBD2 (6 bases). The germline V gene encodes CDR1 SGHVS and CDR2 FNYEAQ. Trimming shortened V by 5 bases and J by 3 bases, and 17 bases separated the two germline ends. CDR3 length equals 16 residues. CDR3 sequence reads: CASSPLSGLRYNEQFF. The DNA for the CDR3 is TGTGCCAGCAGCCCACTATCGGGACTTCGCTACAATGAGCAGTTCTTC.

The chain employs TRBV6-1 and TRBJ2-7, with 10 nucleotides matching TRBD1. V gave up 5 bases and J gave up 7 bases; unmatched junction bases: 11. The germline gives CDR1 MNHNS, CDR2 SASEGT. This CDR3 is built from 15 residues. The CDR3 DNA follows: TGTGCCAGCAGTCCCGGGACAGGGGCCCTGGGGGAGCAGTACTTC. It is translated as CASSPGTGALGEQYF.

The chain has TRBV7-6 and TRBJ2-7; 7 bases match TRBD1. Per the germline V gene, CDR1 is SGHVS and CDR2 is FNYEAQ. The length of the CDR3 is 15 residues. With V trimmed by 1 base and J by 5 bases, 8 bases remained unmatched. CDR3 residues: CASSLGDRVFDEQYF. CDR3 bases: TGTGCCAGCAGCTTAGGAGACAGGGTTTTCGACGAGCAGTACTTC.

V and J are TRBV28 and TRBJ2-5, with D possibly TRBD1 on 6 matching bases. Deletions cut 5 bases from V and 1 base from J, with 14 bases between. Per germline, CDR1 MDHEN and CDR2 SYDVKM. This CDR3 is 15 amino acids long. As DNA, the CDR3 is TGTGCCAGCAGTACTCCGGGACAAGCCCAAGAGACCCAGTACTTC. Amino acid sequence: CASSTPGQAQETQYF.

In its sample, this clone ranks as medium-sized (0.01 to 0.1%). CDR3 sequence (DNA): TGTGCCAGCAGCCTGTCTAGGTCCATGGGGACCCAGTACTTC. Translation: CASSLSRSMGTQYF. This chain uses TRBV4-2 with TRBJ2-5, with unresolved D. In germline, CDR1 is LGHNA, CDR2 YNFKEQ. The CDR3 is made up of 14 amino acids. V lost 4 bases and J 7 bases, leaving 16 bases between the germline ends.

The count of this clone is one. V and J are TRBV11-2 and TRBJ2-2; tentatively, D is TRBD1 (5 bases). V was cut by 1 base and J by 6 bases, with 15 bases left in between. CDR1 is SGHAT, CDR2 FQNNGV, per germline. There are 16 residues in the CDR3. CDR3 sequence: CASSLGGIVGSGELFF. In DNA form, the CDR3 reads TGTGCCAGCAGCTTAGGGGGCATTGTAGGGTCCGGGGAGCTGTTTTTT.

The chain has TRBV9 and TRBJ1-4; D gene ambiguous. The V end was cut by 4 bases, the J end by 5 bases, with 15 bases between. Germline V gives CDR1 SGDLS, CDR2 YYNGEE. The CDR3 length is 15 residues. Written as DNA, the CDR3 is TGTGCCAGCAGCCCCGCCCACATGAAGAATGAAAAACTGTTTTTT. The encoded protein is CASSPAHMKNEKLFF.

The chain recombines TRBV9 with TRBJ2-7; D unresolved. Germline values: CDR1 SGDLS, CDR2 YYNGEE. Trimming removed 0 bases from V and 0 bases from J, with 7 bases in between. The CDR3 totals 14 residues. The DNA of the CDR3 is TGTGCCAGCAGCGTAGAAGCAGTCTCCTACGAGCAGTACTTC. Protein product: CASSVEAVSYEQYF.